The 26 T cell receptor beta chains below were found in one sample sequenced in a study of vaccination effects on CD4 cells after COVID-19. Under the ViraFEST assay, PBMC were stimulated with viral peptide pools so that antigen-specific CD4+ T cells expanded. Sequencing was performed afterwards. Cultured cells yielded isolated CD4+ T cells after more than nine days. Prior SARS-CoV-2 infection was absent in the vaccine recipients, as shown by negative nucleocapsid antibodies. Sequencing was performed with immunoSEQ multiplex PCR; in TCRdb, only in-frame clones are kept and a portion is missing. The sample records 50,000 or so clones, 75% to 80% being singletons. These receptors' antigens are unknown. The sample was CD4+ T cells from PBMCs cultured with HCoV-OC43 spike peptides, taken before COVID-19 vaccination. Subset meaning: HCoV-OC43 spike overlapping peptide pool stimulation. The receptor set was obtained from a human donor who received a COVID-19 vaccine.

The gene calls are TRBV10-2 and TRBJ2-3; D is unclear. The CDR3 has 11 amino acids. CDR1 is WSHSY, CDR2 SAAADI, per germline. The germline V and J ends were trimmed by 2 bases and 4 bases, with 1 base remaining between them. CDR3 sequence (DNA): TGCGCCAGCAGTGAGGCAGATACGCAGTATTTT. Amino acid sequence: CASSEADTQYF.

This chain links TRBV5-1 with TRBJ2-5; 11 nucleotides line up with TRBD2. V shed 8 bases and J 4 bases; nucleotides not matched to a gene: 7. The CDR3 consists of 14 residues. The V gene's germline CDR1 is SGHRS and CDR2 YFSETQ. CDR3 coding DNA: TGCGCCAGTACTAGCGGGGGTTTCGCAGAGACCCAGTACTTC. Translated: CASTSGGFAETQYF.

This chain connects TRBV10-3 to TRBJ1-1; tentatively, D is TRBD1 (5 bases). Germline CDR1 reads ENHRY; CDR2 reads SYGVKD. V was trimmed by 10 bases and J by 0 bases, leaving 18 bases between them. This CDR3 is 15 amino acids long. CDR3 residues: CATSRDRDMNTEAFF. DNA of the CDR3: TGTGCCACCTCCCGGGACCGTGACATGAACACTGAAGCTTTCTTT.

The V call is TRBV6-5, the J call TRBJ1-1; TRBD1 agrees at 7 bases. The J segment lost 2 bases and the V segment lost 6 bases, leaving 9 bases of the junction unmatched. The CDR3 is 15 amino acids. Germline-derived CDR1 and CDR2 are MNHEY and SVGAGI. The CDR3 sequence is CASRPPRGQNTEAFF. CDR3 nucleotides: TGTGCCAGCAGGCCCCCAAGGGGGCAAAACACTGAAGCTTTCTTT.

The rearrangement links TRBV5-4 to TRBJ2-1, with D perhaps assigned TRBD1 or TRBD2 (5 bases each). The ends were cut back, 3 bases at V and 3 bases at J, with 10 bases in the middle. Germline CDR1 SGHNT, CDR2 YYREEE (reference sequence). The CDR3 consists of 14 residues. In DNA, the CDR3 is TGTGCCAGCAGCTCCGGGACGGACTACAATGAGCAGTTCTTC. Translating it yields CASSSGTDYNEQFF.

This clone has just one count. The V and J genes are TRBV9 and TRBJ2-2, with D perhaps given as TRBD1 or TRBD2 (7 bases each). Trimming removed 4 bases from V and 4 bases from J, with 14 bases in between. The CDR3 spans 15 residues. The V gene's germline CDR1 is SGDLS and CDR2 YYNGEE. The CDR3 bases are TGTGCCAGCAGCCAGGGGGAGGGTAGCACCGGGGAGCTGTTTTTT. As protein: CASSQGEGSTGELFF.

The chain combines TRBV18 with TRBJ2-5, with 7 bases that match TRBD1. Losses at the gene ends were 1 base for V and 2 bases for J; bases not matched to a gene: 4. In germline, CDR1 is KGHSH, CDR2 LQKENI. This CDR3 contains 15 residues. CDR3 DNA sequence: TGTGCCAGCTCACCACGTAGGGGGCGGCAAGAGACCCAGTACTTC. Translation gives CASSPRRGRQETQYF.

This clone appeared a single time. The chain employs TRBV9 and TRBJ2-1; 8 bases match TRBD2. The CDR3 has 14 residues. Unmatched junction bases numbered 8, after V lost 4 bases and J lost 8 bases. Germline CDR1 reads SGDLS; CDR2 reads YYNGEE. The CDR3 is CASSTRGGSHEQFF. The CDR3 DNA reads as TGTGCCAGCAGCACTCGGGGGGGCAGCCATGAGCAGTTCTTC.

CDR3 amino acids: CASSKNPPASGAYNEQFF. Written as DNA, the CDR3 is TGTGCCAGCAGCAAAAACCCTCCGGCTAGCGGGGCATACAATGAGCAGTTCTTC. This chain joins TRBV21-1 and TRBJ2-1; no DNA check was done on the table's D call, TRBD2. TRBV21-1 is classified as a pseudogene. The length of the CDR3 is 18 residues.

This chain joins TRBV9 and TRBJ1-1; 12 bases align to TRBD1. Germline CDR1 is SGDLS and CDR2 is YYNGEE. This CDR3 spans 18 amino acids. The junction had 12 bases not matched to a gene; V was cut back by 2 bases and J by 4 bases. CDR3 DNA sequence: TGTGCCAGCAGCGTTTACGGGACAGGGGGCGCAAAGGGCACTGAAGCTTTCTTT. Amino acids: CASSVYGTGGAKGTEAFF.

The chain links TRBV18 to TRBJ2-6; 9 nucleotides line up with TRBD1. Germline CDR1 KGHSH, CDR2 LQKENI. The CDR3 extends over 18 amino acids. After removal of 2 bases from V and 0 bases from J, the junction contained 5 bases not matched to a gene. CDR3 loop: CASSPGQGKNSGANVLTF. The CDR3 DNA sequence: TGTGCCAGCTCACCAGGACAGGGGAAAAACTCTGGGGCCAACGTCCTGACTTTC. Together with reference TRBV18 and TRBJ2-6, the CDR3 gives the full variable domain: NAGVMQNPRHLVRRRGQEARLRCSPMKGHSHVYWYRQLPEEGLKFMVYLQKENIIDESGMPKERFSAEFPKEGPSILRIQQVVRGDSAAYFCASSPGQGKNSGANVLTFGAGSRLTVL.

This sequence joins TRBV6-4 and TRBJ2-3; tentatively, D is TRBD2 (7 bases). The CDR3 has 13 residues. The V end lost 4 bases, the J end lost 9 bases, and 14 bases lay between the germline ends. Looked up from germline, CDR1 is MRHNA and CDR2 is SNTAGT. The CDR3 protein is CASSVLGGGTQYF. CDR3 in DNA: TGTGCCAGCAGTGTCCTAGGGGGAGGGACGCAGTATTTT.

The chain has TRBV7-9 and TRBJ1-6, with D possibly matching TRBD1 (6 bases). Germline-derived CDR1 and CDR2 are SEHNR and FQNEAQ (reference sequence). This CDR3 has 17 residues. V lost 4 bases and J 0 bases, leaving 13 bases between the germline ends. CDR3: CASSSSQGSSYNSPLHF. The DNA of the CDR3 is TGTGCCAGCAGCTCCTCTCAGGGGAGCTCCTATAATTCACCCCTCCACTTT.

This clone occurred a few times. The rearrangement joins TRBV30 to TRBJ2-1, with 11 bases that match TRBD2. The CDR3 extends over 14 amino acids. Germline CDR1 is GTSNPN and CDR2 is SVGIG (reference sequence). V trimming: 2 bases; J trimming: 5 bases; junction bases outside the gene matches: 2. The CDR3 protein is CAWSLAGGNNEQFF. The DNA for the CDR3 is TGTGCCTGGAGTCTAGCGGGGGGCAACAATGAGCAGTTCTTC.

In this sample, this clone turned up once. The chain has TRBV18 and TRBJ2-5; D call uncertain. Trimming stripped 0 bases from V and 1 base from J, with 3 bases between. CDR1 and CDR2 (germline): KGHSH, LQKENI. CDR3 length equals 13 residues. Here the CDR3 DNA reads TGTGCCAGCTCACCACCGGTCCAAGAGACCCAGTACTTC. It specifies CASSPPVQETQYF.

CDR3 bases: TGTGCCAGCAGTGATCCTAGCGGGGGGAATACGCAGTATTTT. Translated: CASSDPSGGNTQYF. The rearrangement links TRBV2 to TRBJ2-3; TRBD2 matches at 11 bases. This CDR3 region has 14 residues. Trimming took 3 bases from V and 7 from J; bases not matched to a gene: 3. Germline CDR1 SNHLY, CDR2 FYNNEI.

This chain joins TRBV5-1 and TRBJ1-5; no definite D call. From germline, CDR1 is SGHRS and CDR2 YFSETQ. Deletions cut 4 bases from V and 3 bases from J, with 17 bases between. The CDR3 length is 16 residues. CDR3 DNA sequence: TGCGCCAGCAGCCTACCTCCTTCCGGGGACAATCAGCCCCAGCATTTT. Translated: CASSLPPSGDNQPQHF.

The chain employs TRBV6-5 and TRBJ2-1; 8 bases align to TRBD2. The CDR3 covers 16 residues. Per germline, CDR1 MNHEY and CDR2 SVGAGI. The trim removed 2 bases at V and 7 bases at J, leaving 10 bases unmatched. The CDR3 region is CASSYGLAGSLNEQFF. CDR3 bases: TGTGCCAGCAGTTACGGATTAGCGGGGTCCCTTAATGAGCAGTTCTTC.

This sequence joins TRBV7-2 and TRBJ1-2; TRBD1 aligns across 9 bases. CDR3 length: 15 residues. Germline CDR1 SGHTA, CDR2 FQGNSA. V shed 5 bases, J shed 8 bases, and the junction held 12 bases outside the gene matches. The CDR3 loop is CASSNRDRVSGGYTF. CDR3 bases: TGTGCCAGCAGCAACCGGGACAGGGTTTCGGGAGGCTACACCTTC.

The chain is built from TRBV6-5 and TRBJ2-7; 8 bases line up with TRBD1. The CDR3 spans 12 residues. V was pared by 6 bases and J by 4 bases, with 2 bases of the junction left unmatched. The germline gives CDR1 MNHEY, CDR2 SVGAGI. The CDR3 sequence is CASSRQGYEQYV. The CDR3 DNA reads TGTGCCAGCAGCCGACAGGGGTACGAGCAGTACGTC.

This rearrangement joins TRBV5-4 to TRBJ1-3, with D possibly matching TRBD1 (6 bases). V was cut by 4 bases and J by 4 bases, with 12 bases left in between. The CDR3 has 14 residues. In germline, CDR1 is SGHNT, CDR2 YYREEE (reference sequence). The CDR3 DNA reads as TGTGCCAGCAGCCCCTCGGGGGCGGGAAACACCATATATTTT. Translating it yields CASSPSGAGNTIYF.

The chain is built from TRBV3-1 (or the pseudogene TRBV3-2) and TRBJ1-2; D is unresolved. Trimming took 0 bases from V and 8 from J, leaving 4 bases between them. The CDR3 loop spans 11 amino acids. The V gene's germline CDR1 is LGHDT and CDR2 YNNKEL (reference sequence). The CDR3 reads CASSQERGYTF. The DNA for the CDR3 is TGTGCCAGCAGCCAAGAGAGGGGCTACACCTTC.

CDR3 sequence reads: CASSLRRDNNQPQHF. The CDR3 DNA is TGTGCCAGCAGTCTCCGGAGGGACAACAATCAGCCCCAGCATTTT. V is TRBV6-5 and J is TRBJ1-5; the D gene is possibly TRBD1 (6 bases). There are 15 residues in the CDR3. V lost 5 bases to trimming and J lost 3 bases, with 14 bases between them. CDR1 MNHEY and CDR2 SVGAGI come from the germline V gene.

This clone was seen a single time. The rearrangement links TRBV7-8 to TRBJ2-7, with D perhaps assigned TRBD1 or TRBD2 (5 bases each). Germline V gene lookup returns CDR1 SGHVS and CDR2 FQNEAQ. Trimming cost V 3 bases and J 0 bases, with 18 bases left between them. The CDR3 runs 17 residues. The CDR3, as DNA: TGTGCCAGCAGCTTGGAACCAGGGACGGTAAGCTCCTACGAGCAGTACGTC. Amino acid sequence: CASSLEPGTVSSYEQYV.

V and J are TRBV2 and TRBJ1-6, with no clear D. Trimming removed 4 bases from V and 0 bases from J, with 4 bases in between. Germline V CDR1 and CDR2: SNHLY, FYNNEI. The CDR3 contains 14 residues. CDR3 in amino acids: CASSGSSYNSPLHF. The CDR3 DNA reads TGTGCCAGCAGTGGGTCCTCCTATAATTCACCCCTCCACTTT.

By share, this clone ranks as large (0.1 to 1%). The chain joins TRBV7-8 to TRBJ2-3, with 8 bases that match TRBD2. Per the germline V gene, CDR1 is SGHVS and CDR2 is FQNEAQ. The CDR3 covers 18 residues. Trimming cost V 0 bases and J 0 bases; bases outside gene matches: 8. This CDR3 is CASSLADSGGPSTDTQYF. The CDR3 DNA follows: TGTGCCAGCAGCTTAGCCGATTCGGGAGGGCCTAGCACAGATACGCAGTATTTT.